This paragraph reports one T cell receptor (beta chain). Data came from immunoSEQ multiplex PCR; TCRdb stores just in-frame clones and leaves some out. The sample has about 280,000 clones, 70% to 90% seen once. The source of the sample is a study of blood T cell repertoires in COVID-19. Study information: In each case, the material was cDNA or gDNA derived from T cells, B-cell-depleted T cells, or PBMCs.

The sequencing sample was made of peripheral blood. This sequence was found in a man in his forties or fifties with active or convalescent COVID-19.

The CDR3 is CASSRQGANSGANVLTF. CDR3 nucleotide sequence: TGTGCCAGCAGCCGACAGGGGGCGAATTCTGGGGCCAACGTCCTGACTTTC. This chain uses TRBV6-6 with TRBJ2-6; 10 nucleotides align to TRBD1. This CDR3 has 17 residues. V lost 6 bases, J lost 1 base, and 6 bases stayed unmatched. Germline CDR1 and CDR2: MNHNY and SVGAGI (reference sequence).